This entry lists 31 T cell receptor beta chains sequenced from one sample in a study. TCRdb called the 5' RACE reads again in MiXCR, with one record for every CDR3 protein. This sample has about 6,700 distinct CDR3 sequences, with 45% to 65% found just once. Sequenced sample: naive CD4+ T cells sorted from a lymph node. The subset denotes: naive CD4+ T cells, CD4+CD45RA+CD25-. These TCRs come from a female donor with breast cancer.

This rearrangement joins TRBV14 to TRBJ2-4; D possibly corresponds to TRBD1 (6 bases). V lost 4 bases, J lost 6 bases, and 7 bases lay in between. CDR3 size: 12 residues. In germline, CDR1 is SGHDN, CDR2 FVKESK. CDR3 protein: CASSPDRNIQYF. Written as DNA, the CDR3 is TGTGCCAGCAGCCCGGACAGAAACATTCAGTACTTC.

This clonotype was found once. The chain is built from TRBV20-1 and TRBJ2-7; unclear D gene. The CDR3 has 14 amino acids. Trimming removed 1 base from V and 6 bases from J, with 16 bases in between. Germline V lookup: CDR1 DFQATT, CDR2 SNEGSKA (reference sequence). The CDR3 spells CSARVAGVSGEQYF. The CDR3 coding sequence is TGCAGTGCTAGAGTGGCTGGAGTCTCGGGCGAGCAGTACTTC.

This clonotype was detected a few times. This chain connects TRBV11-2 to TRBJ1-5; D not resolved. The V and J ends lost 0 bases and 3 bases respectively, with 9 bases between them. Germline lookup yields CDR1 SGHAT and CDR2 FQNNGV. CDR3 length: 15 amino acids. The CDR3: CASSLDLSHNQPQHF. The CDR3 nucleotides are TGTGCCAGCAGCTTAGACCTTTCTCACAATCAGCCCCAGCATTTT. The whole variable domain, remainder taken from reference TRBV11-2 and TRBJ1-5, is EAGVAQSPRYKIIEKRQSVAFWCNPISGHATLYWYQQILGQGPKLLIQFQNNGVVDDSQLPKDRFSAERLKGVDSTLKIQPAKLEDSAVYLCASSLDLSHNQPQHFGDGTRLSIL.

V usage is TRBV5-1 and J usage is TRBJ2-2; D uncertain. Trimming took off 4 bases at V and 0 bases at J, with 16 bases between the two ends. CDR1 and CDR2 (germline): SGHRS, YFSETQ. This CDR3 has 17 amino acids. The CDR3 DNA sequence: TGCGCCAGCAGCCTAACGGGTTACTCAACGAACACCGGGGAGCTGTTTTTT. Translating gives CASSLTGYSTNTGELFF.

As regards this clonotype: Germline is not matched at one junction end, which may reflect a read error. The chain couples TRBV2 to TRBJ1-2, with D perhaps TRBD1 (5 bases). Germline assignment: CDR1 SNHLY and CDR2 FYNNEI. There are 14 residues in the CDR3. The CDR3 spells CASSALKGRVGYAF. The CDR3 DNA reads TGTGCCAGCAGCGCGCTGAAGGGCAGGGTCGGCTACGCCTTC.

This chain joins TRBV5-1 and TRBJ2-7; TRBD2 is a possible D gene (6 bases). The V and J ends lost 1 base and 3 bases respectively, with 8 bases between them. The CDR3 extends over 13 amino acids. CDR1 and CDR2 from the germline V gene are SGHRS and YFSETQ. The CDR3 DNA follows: TGCGCCAGCAGCTTGATCGGGGGCTACGAGCAGTACTTC. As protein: CASSLIGGYEQYF.

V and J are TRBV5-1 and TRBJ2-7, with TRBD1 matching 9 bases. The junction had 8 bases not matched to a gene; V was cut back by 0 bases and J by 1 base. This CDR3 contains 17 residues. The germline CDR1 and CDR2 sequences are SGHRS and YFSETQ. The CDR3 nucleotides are TGCGCCAGCAGCTTGGGTCCCCGGACAGGGGAATCCTACGAGCAGTACTTC. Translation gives CASSLGPRTGESYEQYF.

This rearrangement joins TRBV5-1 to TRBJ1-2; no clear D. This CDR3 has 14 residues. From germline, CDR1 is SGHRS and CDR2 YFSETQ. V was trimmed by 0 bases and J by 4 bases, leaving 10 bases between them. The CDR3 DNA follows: TGCGCCAGCAGCTTGGACACGGAGGGCTATGGCTACACCTTC. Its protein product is CASSLDTEGYGYTF. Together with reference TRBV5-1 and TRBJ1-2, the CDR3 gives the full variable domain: KAGVTQTPRYLIKTRGQQVTLSCSPISGHRSVSWYQQTPGQGLQFLFEYFSETQRNKGNFPGRFSGRQFSNSRSEMNVSTLELGDSALYLCASSLDTEGYGYTFGSGTRLTVV.

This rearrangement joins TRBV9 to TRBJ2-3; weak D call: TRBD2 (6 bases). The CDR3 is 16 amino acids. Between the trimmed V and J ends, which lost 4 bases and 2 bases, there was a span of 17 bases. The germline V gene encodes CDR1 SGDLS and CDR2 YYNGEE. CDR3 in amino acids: CASSPHTSPNTDTQYF. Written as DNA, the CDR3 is TGTGCCAGCAGCCCCCATACTAGCCCTAACACAGATACGCAGTATTTT.

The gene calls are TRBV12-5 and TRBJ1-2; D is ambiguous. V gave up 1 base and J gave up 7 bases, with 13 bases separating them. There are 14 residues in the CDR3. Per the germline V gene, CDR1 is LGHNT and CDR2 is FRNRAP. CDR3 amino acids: CASGLEGVRRGYTF. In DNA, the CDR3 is TGTGCTAGTGGTTTGGAGGGAGTGCGACGTGGCTACACCTTC.

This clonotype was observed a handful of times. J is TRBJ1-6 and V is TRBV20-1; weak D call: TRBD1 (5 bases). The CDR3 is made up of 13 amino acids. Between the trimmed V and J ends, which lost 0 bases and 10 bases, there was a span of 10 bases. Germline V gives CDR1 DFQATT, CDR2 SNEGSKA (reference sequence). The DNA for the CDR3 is TGCAGTGCTAGAGACAGGGCAGGATCACCCCTCCACTTT. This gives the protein CSARDRAGSPLHF.

In DNA, the CDR3 is TGTGCCAGCAGCCAAGGGGATTCACCCCTCCACTTT. Amino acids: CASSQGDSPLHF. The V call is TRBV3-1, the J call TRBJ1-6; no firm D call. V dropped 1 base and J dropped 8 bases, with 3 bases sitting between them. This CDR3 is 12 amino acids long. Germline V lookup: CDR1 LGHDT, CDR2 YNNKEL (reference sequence).

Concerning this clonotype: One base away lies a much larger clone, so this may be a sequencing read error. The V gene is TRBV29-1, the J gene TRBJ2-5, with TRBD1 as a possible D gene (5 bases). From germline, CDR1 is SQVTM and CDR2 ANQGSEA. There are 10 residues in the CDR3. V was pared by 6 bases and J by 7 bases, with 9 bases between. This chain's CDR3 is CSVDTGTQYF. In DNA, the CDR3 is TGCAGCGTCGACACAGGGACCCAGTACTTC.

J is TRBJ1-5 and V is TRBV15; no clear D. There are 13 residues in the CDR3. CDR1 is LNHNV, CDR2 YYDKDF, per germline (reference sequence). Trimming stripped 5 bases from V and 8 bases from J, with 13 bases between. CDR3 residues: CATSFSHGEPQHF. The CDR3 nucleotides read TGTGCCACCAGCTTCTCCCATGGGGAGCCCCAGCATTTT.

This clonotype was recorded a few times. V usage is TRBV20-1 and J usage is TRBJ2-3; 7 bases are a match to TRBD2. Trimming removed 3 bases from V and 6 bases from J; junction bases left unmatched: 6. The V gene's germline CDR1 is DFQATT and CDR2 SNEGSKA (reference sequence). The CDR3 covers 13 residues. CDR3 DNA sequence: TGCAGTGCTAGCGGGGAGGGCCTCGATACGCAGTATTTT. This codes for CSASGEGLDTQYF.

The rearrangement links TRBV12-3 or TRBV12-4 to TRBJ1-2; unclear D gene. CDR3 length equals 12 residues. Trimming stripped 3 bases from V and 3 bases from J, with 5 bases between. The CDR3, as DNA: TGTGCCAGCAGTTTTGCGGACTATGGCTACACCTTC. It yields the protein CASSFADYGYTF.

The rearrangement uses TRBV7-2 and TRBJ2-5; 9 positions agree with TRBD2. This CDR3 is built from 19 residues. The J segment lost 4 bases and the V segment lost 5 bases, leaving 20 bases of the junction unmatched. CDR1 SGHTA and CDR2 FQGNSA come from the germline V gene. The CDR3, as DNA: TGTGCCAGCAGCGCGCGATACGAAAAAGGACTAGCGCGTGGAGAGACCCAGTACTTC. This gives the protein CASSARYEKGLARGETQYF.

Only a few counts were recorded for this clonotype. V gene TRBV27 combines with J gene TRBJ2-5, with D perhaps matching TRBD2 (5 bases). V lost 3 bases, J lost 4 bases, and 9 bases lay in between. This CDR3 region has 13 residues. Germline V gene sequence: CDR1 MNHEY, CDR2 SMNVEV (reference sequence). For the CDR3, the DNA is TGTGCCAGCAGTTTGAGGGTGGGAGAGACCCAGTACTTC. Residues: CASSLRVGETQYF.

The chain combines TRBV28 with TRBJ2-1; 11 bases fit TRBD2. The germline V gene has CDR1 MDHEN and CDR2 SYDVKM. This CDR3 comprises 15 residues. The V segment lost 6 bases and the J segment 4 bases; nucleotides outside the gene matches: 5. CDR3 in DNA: TGTGCCAGCAGCCGACTAGCGGGGATATACAATGAGCAGTTCTTC. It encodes CASSRLAGIYNEQFF.

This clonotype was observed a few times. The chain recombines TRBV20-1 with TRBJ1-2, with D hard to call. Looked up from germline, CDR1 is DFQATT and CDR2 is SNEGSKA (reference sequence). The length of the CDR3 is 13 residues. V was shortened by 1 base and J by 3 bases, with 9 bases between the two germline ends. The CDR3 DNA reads TGCAGTGCTAGAGCGAGTGGAGACTATGGCTACACCTTC. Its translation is CSARASGDYGYTF.

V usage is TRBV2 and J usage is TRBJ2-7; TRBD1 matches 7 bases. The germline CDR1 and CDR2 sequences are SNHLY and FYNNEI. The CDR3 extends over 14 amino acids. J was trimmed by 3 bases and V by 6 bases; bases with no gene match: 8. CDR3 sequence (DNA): TGTGCCAGCAGCCGACAGGGTTCGATCTACGAGCAGTACTTC. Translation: CASSRQGSIYEQYF.

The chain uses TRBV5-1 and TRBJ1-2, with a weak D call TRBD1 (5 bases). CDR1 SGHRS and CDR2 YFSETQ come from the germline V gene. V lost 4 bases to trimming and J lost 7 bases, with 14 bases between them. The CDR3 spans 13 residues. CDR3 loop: CASSPAGWSGYTF. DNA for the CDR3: TGCGCCAGCAGCCCCGCAGGGTGGAGTGGCTACACCTTC.

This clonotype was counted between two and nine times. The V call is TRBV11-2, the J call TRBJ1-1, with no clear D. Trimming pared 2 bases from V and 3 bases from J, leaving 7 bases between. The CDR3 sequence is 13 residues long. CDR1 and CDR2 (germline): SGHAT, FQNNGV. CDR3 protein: CASSLWLDTEAFF. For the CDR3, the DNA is TGTGCCAGCAGCTTATGGTTGGACACTGAAGCTTTCTTT.

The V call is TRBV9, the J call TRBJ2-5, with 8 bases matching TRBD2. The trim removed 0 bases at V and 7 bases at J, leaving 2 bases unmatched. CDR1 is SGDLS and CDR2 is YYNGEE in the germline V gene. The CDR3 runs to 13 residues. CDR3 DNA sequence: TGTGCCAGCAGCGTAGGCAGCGGGGGGACCCAGTACTTC. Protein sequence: CASSVGSGGTQYF.

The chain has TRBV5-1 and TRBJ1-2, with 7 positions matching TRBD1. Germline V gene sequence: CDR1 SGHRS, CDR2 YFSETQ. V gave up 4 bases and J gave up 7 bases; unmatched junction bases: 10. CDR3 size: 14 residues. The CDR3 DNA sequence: TGCGCCAGCAGCGGACCAGGGGGGGGCGGTGGCTACACCTTC. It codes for CASSGPGGGGGYTF.

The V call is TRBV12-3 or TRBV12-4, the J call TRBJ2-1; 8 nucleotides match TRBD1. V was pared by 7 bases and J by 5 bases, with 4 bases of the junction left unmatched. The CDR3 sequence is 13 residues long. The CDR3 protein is CASNRGEHNEQFF. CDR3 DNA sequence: TGTGCCAGCAACAGGGGGGAACACAATGAGCAGTTCTTC.

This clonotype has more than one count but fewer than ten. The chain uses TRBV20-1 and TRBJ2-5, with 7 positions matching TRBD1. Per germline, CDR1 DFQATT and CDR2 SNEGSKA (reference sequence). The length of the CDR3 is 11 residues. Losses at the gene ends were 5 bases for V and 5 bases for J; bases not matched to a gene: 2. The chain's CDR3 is CSAQQGETQYF. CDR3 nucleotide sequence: TGCAGTGCTCAACAGGGGGAGACCCAGTACTTC.

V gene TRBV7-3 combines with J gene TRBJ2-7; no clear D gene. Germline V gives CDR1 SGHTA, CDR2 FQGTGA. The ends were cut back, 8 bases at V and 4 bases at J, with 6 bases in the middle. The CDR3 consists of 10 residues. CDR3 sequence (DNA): TGTGCCAGCCAGCCGTACGAGCAGTACTTC. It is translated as CASQPYEQYF.

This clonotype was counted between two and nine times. The CDR3 sequence: CASRPPLAEQFF. In DNA form, the CDR3 reads TGTGCCAGCAGGCCCCCCTTAGCTGAGCAGTTCTTC. The chain joins TRBV12-3 or TRBV12-4 to TRBJ2-1; D gene unclear. The CDR3 covers 12 residues. Deletions cut 6 bases from V and 9 bases from J, with 12 bases between.

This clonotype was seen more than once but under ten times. The CDR3 nucleotides are TGCGCCAGCAGTGAGTGGGCAGCGGGAGTCGGAGAGACCCAGTACTTC. Translated, it gives CASSEWAAGVGETQYF. The rearrangement uses TRBV10-2 and TRBJ2-5, with TRBD2 matching over 8 bases. The CDR3 is 16 residues long. The V gene's germline CDR1 is WSHSY and CDR2 SAAADI. The V and J ends lost 1 base and 4 bases, in that order; junction bases with no gene match: 8.

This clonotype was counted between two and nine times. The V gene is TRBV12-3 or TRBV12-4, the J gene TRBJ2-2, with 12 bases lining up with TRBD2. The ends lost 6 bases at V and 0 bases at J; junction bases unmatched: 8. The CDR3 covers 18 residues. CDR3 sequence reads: CASSPILAGGANTGELFF. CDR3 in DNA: TGTGCCAGCAGCCCGATCCTAGCGGGGGGGGCGAACACCGGGGAGCTGTTTTTT.